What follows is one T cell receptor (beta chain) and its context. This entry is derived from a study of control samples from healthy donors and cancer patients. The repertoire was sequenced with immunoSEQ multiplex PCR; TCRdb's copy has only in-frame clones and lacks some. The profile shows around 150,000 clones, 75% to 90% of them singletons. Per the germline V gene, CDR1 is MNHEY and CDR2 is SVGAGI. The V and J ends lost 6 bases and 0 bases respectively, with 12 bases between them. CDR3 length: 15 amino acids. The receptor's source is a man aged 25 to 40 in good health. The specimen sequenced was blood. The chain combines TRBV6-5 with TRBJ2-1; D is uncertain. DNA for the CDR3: TGTGCCAGCAGCCCGGCCGCAAGCTCCTACAATGAGCAGTTCTTC. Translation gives CASSPAASSYNEQFF.